This T cell receptor (delta chain) appears in the sequencing data of a study of fetal and pediatric gammadelta thymocytes (dated 2022 in TCRdb). In the study overall: To strengthen a single-cell study of gammadelta thymocyte development, the researchers used bulk gammadelta thymocyte repertoires that mixed previously published data with newly generated, unpublished data. A total of approximately ten subjects, comprising 3 fetal thymus donors and 7 pediatric thymus donors, were covered by the bulk gammadelta thymocyte repertoire set. To increase subject numbers and strengthen the CDR3 publicity analysis, bulk TCR repertoire data were added. The bulk gammadelta thymocyte repertoires combined unpublished data with previously published data (refs 27,28).

In Singapore, elective pregnancy terminations performed for socio-psychological reasons at roughly 14 to 22 weeks estimated gestational age were the source of the fetal thymuses. All fetuses were judged structurally normal by ultrasound before termination and by gross morphological examination afterwards. Staining of thymocytes was performed with Zombie NIR viability dye and with antibodies against CD3 (UCHT1), TCRgammadelta (11F2), TCRVgamma9 (IMMU360) and TCRVdelta2 (IMMU389). Bulk TRD and TRG CDR3 repertoires were produced separately from sorted Vgamma9Vdelta2 and nonVgamma9Vdelta2 gammadelta thymocytes taken from human fetal and pediatric thymuses. Thymic cell suspensions were made from fetal and post-natal thymuses as previously described. NonVgamma9Vdelta2 thymocytes were sorted as CD3+ gammadeltaTCR+ cells that did not have the Vgamma9+Vdelta2+ phenotype. A FACS Aria III cell sorter (BD Biosciences) was used to carry out the cell sorting.

The CDR3 runs 11 amino acids, cysteine and phenylalanine included. The DNA shown is the 33-base CDR3, in frame from base 1. Via the germline V gene (reference sequence), CDR1 is TVYSNPD and CDR2 GDNSRS. Sequenced on an Illumina MiSeq. Turning to the authors' computational methods: For publicity analysis, the Vgamma9Vdelta2 and nonVgamma9Vdelta2 bulk CDR3 files of each subject were merged into one combined repertoire per subject. CDR3 publicity was scored from 0 to 19 by checking each amino acid sequence across 9 single-cell datasets and 10 or so bulk repertoires, using base R and dplyr. Clones were re-identified by TCRdb from the public reads with CATT, and rows with the same DNA were merged. Here the V and J calls rest on TCRdb's processing, not on the authors' analysis. This sample has over a thousand delta-chain clones in its table, and roughly 10% of those were observed once. The ten largest make up around 15% of the sample.

Regarding this clone: Its recognized antigen is unknown. Germline is not matched at one junction end, which may reflect a read error.

General study outcomes and caveats: Fetal gammadelta thymocyte repertoires were previously reported to be enriched for TRDV2, TRGV8 and TRGV9 usage, low N additions and public CDR3s compared with post-natal repertoires.

Recombination joined TRDV3 with TRDJ1; the D segment could be TRDD3, given 6 matching bases. Material for sequencing was non-Vgamma9Vdelta2 gamma-delta T cells from the thymus. What this sample's cell subset or site label stands for: CD3+gammadeltaTCR+ thymocytes not co-expressing Vgamma9 and Vdelta2. The receptor's source is a human fetus. The CDR3 region reads CAFRGDDKLIF. The DNA reads as follows: TGTGCCTTTAGGGGGGACGATAAACTCATCTTC.